This T cell receptor beta chain was identified during a study of breast tumors, draining lymph nodes, adjacent tissues. TCRdb reprocessed the multiplex PCR reads via MiXCR and lists one record per CDR3 protein. The sample records 70,000 or so distinct CDR3 sequences, less than 50% being singletons. At least ten counts were recorded for this clonotype. Its cognate antigen is unknown. The CDR3 totals 16 residues. Germline CDR1 reads DFQATT; CDR2 reads SNEGSKA (reference sequence). The V end was cut by 0 bases, the J end by 1 base, with 15 bases between. Study-level findings and limits: The data were judged consistent with most tumor T cells coming from lymph node and expanding in tumor. Compared with lymph nodes, tumors were less diverse; compared with nontumor tissue, more.

The specimen was breast tumor tissue. The clonotype was recovered from a female donor with breast cancer. Some clones in this sample may be carry-over from other donors' samples. This sequence joins TRBV20-1 and TRBJ2-5; the D gene is possibly TRBD2 (7 bases). The CDR3 sequence is CSARDTGRGTQETQYF. Written as DNA, the CDR3 is TGCAGTGCTAGAGATACGGGGAGGGGGACCCAAGAGACCCAGTACTTC.